The entry that follows covers one T cell receptor beta chain sequence. Its cognate antigen is unknown. Since a much larger clone is just one base distant, this may be a read error. The record originates from a study of CD8+CD57+ T cells in acquired aplastic anemia. Across the whole study: The sorted CD4+ and CD8+ cells yielded an average around 3 ug of DNA. Healthy donors averaged about 10 million reads for CD4+ cells.

TCR beta VDJ combinations and CDR3 sequences were profiled from genomic DNA. TCRdb recomputed calls from the reads with MiXCR, one row per CDR3 protein. Among 100,000 to 150,000 distinct CDR3 sequences listed, roughly 40% were seen once. This CDR3 has 16 residues. Germline V lookup: CDR1 MNHNS, CDR2 SASEGT. Study-level findings and limits: About 30 CD8+ CDR3 sequences occurred in both the patients and the controls.

The source material was sorted CD4+, CD8+, or CD8+CD57+ T cells (not recorded which) from PBMCs. This TCR came from a human donor in good health, serving as a control. V and J are TRBV6-1 and TRBJ2-7; weak D call: TRBD2 (5 bases). DNA for the CDR3: TGTGCCAGCAGTGAATTTCGTGGACTCGCTTCCTACGAGCGGTACTTC. Protein sequence: CASSEFRGLASYERYF.